This T cell receptor beta chain appears in the sequencing data of a study of regulatory T cells in long-lasting Graves disease. This CDR3 spans 17 amino acids. CDR1 KGHSH and CDR2 LQKENI come from the germline V gene. Through Arm-PCR of CDR3 regions and iRepertoire HTBI primers, TCR beta libraries were built. TCRdb itself ran the multiplex PCR reads through MiXCR, one entry per CDR3 protein. The data hold 400,000 to 450,000 distinct CDR3 sequences, with 15% observed a single time. As to time point: newly diagnosed GD, antithyroid drugs for less than 3 months. The TCR library was prepared using RNA isolated from PBMCs. As to this clonotype: One end of the junction varies from germline; a read error may be responsible.

The same sample was also studied in work on T cells in Graves' hyperthyroidism and ophthalmopathy.

This sample comprised peripheral blood mononuclear cells (PBMCs), obtained at new diagnosis, from a patient treated with antithyroid drugs. The chain carries TRBV18 and TRBJ2-7, with TRBD2 matching over 7 bases. The source of this sequence is a woman in her twenties or thirties with Graves disease. The CDR3 spells CAGSPTQGLTTTYEQYF. The CDR3 bases are TGTGCCGGCTCACCAACGCAGGGACTAACAACTACCTACGAGCAGTACTTC. Drawing the rest from reference TRBV18 and TRBJ2-7, the complete variable domain is NAGVMQNPRHLVRRRGQEARLRCSPMKGHSHVYWYRQLPEEGLKFMVYLQKENIIDESGMPKERFSAEFPKEGPSILRIQQVVRGDSAAYFCAGSPTQGLTTTYEQYFGPGTRLTVT.